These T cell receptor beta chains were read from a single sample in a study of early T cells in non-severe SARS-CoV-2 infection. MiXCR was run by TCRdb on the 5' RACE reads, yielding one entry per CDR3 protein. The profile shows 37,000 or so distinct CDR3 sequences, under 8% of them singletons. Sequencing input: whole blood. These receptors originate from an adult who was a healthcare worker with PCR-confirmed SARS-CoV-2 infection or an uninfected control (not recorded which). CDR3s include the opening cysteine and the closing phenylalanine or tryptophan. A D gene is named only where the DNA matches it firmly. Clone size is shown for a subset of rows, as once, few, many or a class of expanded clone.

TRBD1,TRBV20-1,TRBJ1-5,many,CSDSGQRKDQPQHF,TGCAGTGACTCGGGACAGCGGAAGGATCAGCCCCAGCATTTT
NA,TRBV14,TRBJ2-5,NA,CASSQYQETQYF,TGTGCCAGCAGCCAGTACCAAGAGACCCAGTACTTC
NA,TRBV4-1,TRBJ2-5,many,CASSQDVTRQETQYF,TGCGCCAGCAGCCAAGATGTCACAAGACAAGAGACCCAGTACTTC
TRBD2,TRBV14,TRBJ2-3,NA,CASSQEGTTTQYF,TGTGCCAGCAGCCAAGAGGGGACTACCACGCAGTATTTT
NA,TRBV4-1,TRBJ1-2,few,CASSQGPVGINGYTF,TGCGCCAGCAGCCAGGGGCCGGTGGGGATCAATGGCTACACCTTC
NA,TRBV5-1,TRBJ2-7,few,CASSSGNPGVEQYF,TGCGCCAGCAGCTCCGGGAATCCAGGGGTCGAGCAGTACTTC
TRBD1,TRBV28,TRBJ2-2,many,CASSWTGLNTGELFF,TGTGCCAGCAGTTGGACAGGGCTGAACACCGGGGAGCTGTTTTTT
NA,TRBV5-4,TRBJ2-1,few,CASSSEGSYNEQFF,TGTGCCAGCAGCTCCGAGGGCAGTTACAATGAGCAGTTCTTC
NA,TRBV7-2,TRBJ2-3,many,CASSRIGARDTQYF,TGTGCCAGCAGTAGGATCGGCGCCCGAGATACGCAGTATTTT
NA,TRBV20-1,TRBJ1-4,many,CSAGGLNEKLFF,TGCAGTGCGGGTGGACTGAATGAAAAACTGTTTTTT
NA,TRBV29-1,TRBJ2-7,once,CSVVQRRSEQYF,TGCAGCGTTGTTCAAAGGAGGAGCGAGCAGTACTTC
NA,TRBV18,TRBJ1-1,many,CASSPGWGNMNTEAFF,TGTGCCAGCTCCCCAGGTTGGGGAAACATGAACACTGAAGCTTTCTTT
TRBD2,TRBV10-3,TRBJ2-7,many,CAIRKGLAIEEQYF,TGTGCCATCAGAAAGGGACTAGCAATTGAAGAGCAGTACTTC
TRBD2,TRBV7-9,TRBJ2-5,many,CASSSKRDGYRTQYF,TGTGCCAGCAGCTCCAAGCGGGACGGGTATCGGACCCAGTACTTC
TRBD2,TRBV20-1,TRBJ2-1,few,CSARGSGPTYNEQFF,TGCAGTGCTAGAGGTAGCGGGCCTACCTACAATGAGCAGTTCTTC
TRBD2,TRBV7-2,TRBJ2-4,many,CASSLLPGLDVAKNIQYF,TGTGCCAGCAGCTTACTCCCCGGACTAGACGTAGCCAAAAACATTCAGTACTTC
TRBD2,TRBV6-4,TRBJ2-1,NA,CASSDGTNNEQFF,TGTGCCAGCAGTGACGGGACTAACAATGAGCAGTTCTTC
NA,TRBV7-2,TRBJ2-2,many,CASSWTMPRTTGELFF,TGTGCCAGCAGCTGGACTATGCCCCGCACCACCGGGGAGCTGTTTTTT
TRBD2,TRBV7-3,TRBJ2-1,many,CASSARLAGGPSEQFF,TGTGCCAGCAGCGCCCGACTAGCGGGAGGGCCTAGTGAGCAGTTCTTC
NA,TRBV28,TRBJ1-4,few,CASTNGGVTNEKLFF,TGTGCCAGCACCAATGGAGGAGTAACTAATGAAAAACTGTTTTTT
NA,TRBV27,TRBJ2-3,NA,CASAPGVTDTQYF,TGTGCCAGCGCCCCGGGAGTCACAGATACGCAGTATTTT
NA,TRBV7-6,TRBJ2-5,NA,CASSRQQETQYF,TGTGCCAGCAGTCGGCAACAAGAGACCCAGTACTTC
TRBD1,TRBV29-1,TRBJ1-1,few,CSVALGQANTEAFF,TGCAGCGTTGCCTTGGGACAGGCGAACACTGAAGCTTTCTTT
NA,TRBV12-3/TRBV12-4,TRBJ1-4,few,CASSSHTDGGEKLFF,TGTGCCAGCAGTTCCCACACCGATGGGGGTGAAAAACTGTTTTTT